This T cell receptor beta chain is drawn from a study of cytomegalovirus exposure and HLA in healthy donors. Regarding the study as a whole: CMV serostatus was the only immune exposure information that was available. Previously analyzed data showed that most TCR beta V segments were productive at a frequency of about 90% or about 30%. Over 150 TCR beta chains were listed as cytomegalovirus-associated.

Primers included in the PCR were 60 Vbeta and 13 Jbeta primers. Original processing notes: Approximately 83 million unique TCR beta chains, 9 million to 12 million shared, were counted in a later analysis. Some clones are missing from TCRdb's copy, which holds only in-frame ones; the method was immunoSEQ multiplex PCR. That table supplies the V and J calls and clone size; D and trimming were determined from the DNA. This table holds 150,000 to 200,000 clones, roughly 87% found once. V was pared by 3 bases and J by 5 bases, with 7 bases between. Germline V gene sequence: CDR1 MNHEY, CDR2 SVGAGI. There are 12 residues in the CDR3. Notes on this clone: Its specificity is not known.

The V gene is TRBV6-5, the J gene TRBJ2-5; weak D call: TRBD2 (5 bases). Material for sequencing was PBMCs. This clonotype was sampled from a girl less than two years old in good health and CMV-seronegative. CDR3 sequence: CASSYPGETQYF. The CDR3 DNA sequence: TGTGCCAGCAGTTATCCGGGGGAGACCCAGTACTTC.